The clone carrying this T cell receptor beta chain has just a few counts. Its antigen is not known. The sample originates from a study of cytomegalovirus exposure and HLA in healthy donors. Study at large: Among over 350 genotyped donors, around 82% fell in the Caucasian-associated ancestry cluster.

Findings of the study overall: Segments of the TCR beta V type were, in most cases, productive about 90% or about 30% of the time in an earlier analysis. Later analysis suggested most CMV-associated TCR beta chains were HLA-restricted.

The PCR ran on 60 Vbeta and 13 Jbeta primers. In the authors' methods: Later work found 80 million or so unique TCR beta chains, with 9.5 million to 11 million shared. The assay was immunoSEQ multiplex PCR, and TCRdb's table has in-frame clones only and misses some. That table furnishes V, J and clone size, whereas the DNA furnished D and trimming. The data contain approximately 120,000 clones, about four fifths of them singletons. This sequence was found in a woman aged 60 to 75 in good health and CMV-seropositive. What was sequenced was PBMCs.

CDR3: CASSPRLAIEQFF. CDR3 in DNA: TGTGCCAGCAGTCCCCGGCTAGCAATAGAGCAGTTCTTC. The chain combines TRBV6-5 with TRBJ2-1; TRBD2 is a possible D gene (5 bases). V was clipped by 5 bases and J by 10 bases, with 15 bases between them. The CDR3 length is 13 residues. Per the germline V gene, CDR1 is MNHEY and CDR2 is SVGAGI.